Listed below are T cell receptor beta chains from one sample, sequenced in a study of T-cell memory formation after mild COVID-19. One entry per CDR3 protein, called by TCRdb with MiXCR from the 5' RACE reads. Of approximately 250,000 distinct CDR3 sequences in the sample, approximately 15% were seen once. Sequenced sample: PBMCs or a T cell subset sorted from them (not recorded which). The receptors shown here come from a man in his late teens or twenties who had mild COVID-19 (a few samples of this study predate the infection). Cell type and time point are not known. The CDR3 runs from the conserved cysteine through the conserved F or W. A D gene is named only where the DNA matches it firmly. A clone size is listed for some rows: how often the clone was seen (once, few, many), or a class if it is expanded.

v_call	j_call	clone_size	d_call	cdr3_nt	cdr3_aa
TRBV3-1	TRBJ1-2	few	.	TGTGCCAGCAGACTCGGAGAGAACTATGGCTACACCTTC	CASRLGENYGYTF
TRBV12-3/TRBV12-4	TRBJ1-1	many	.	TGTGCCACCAGTCGAAGAGTGGGAGGGAACACTGAAGCTTTCTTT	CATSRRVGGNTEAFF
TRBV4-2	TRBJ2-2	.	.	TGTGCCAGCAGCCAGGAGTATGGCGGGGAGCTGTTTTTT	CASSQEYGGELFF
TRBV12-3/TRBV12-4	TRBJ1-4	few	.	TGTGCCAGCAGTCTTTGGGCCGGAATATTGAAGGAAAAACTGTTTTTT	CASSLWAGILKEKLFF
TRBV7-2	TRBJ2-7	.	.	TGTGCCAGCAGCTTAAGGGGGGGGGCCGGAGGCGAGCAGTACTTC	CASSLRGGAGGEQYF
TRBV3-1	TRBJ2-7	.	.	TGTGCCAGCAGCCAAGATTGGGCCAGGGGATCCTACGAGCAGTACTTC	CASSQDWARGSYEQYF
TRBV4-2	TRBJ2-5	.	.	TGTGCCAGCAGCCAAGAGGCAGGGGTAAAACAAGAGACCCAGTACTTC	CASSQEAGVKQETQYF
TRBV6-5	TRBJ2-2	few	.	TGTGCCAGCAGTTACAAGGTGGCCGGGGAGCTGTTTTTT	CASSYKVAGELFF
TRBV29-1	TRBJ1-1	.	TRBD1	TGCAGCGTTGGTCTAGACAGGGGGACGGAAGCTTTCTTT	CSVGLDRGTEAFF
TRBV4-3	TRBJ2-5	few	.	TGCGCCAGCAGCCAAGGGGTGGGGTACCAAGAGACCCAGTACTTC	CASSQGVGYQETQYF
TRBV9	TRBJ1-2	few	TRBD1	TGTGCCAGCAGCCCCGGGACAGATAACCGCTACACCTTC	CASSPGTDNRYTF
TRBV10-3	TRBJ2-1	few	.	TGTGCCATCAGTAAGGAGCGGGTTTCTTACAATGAGCAGTTCTTC	CAISKERVSYNEQFF
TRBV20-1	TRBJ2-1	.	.	TGCAGTGCTAGGCAGCGGGGACACTACAATGAGCAGTTCTTC	CSARQRGHYNEQFF
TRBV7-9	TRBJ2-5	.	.	TGTGCCAGCAGCATAACGACGGAGACCCAGTACTTC	CASSITTETQYF
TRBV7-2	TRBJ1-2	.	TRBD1	TGTGCCAGCAGCCAGGGACTGGGACAGGGAGCCTATGGCTACACCTTC	CASSQGLGQGAYGYTF
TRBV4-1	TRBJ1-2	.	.	TGCGCCAGCAGCCCTCCGGCAGGTGGCTACACCTTC	CASSPPAGGYTF
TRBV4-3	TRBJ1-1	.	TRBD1	TGCGCCAGCAGCCAGGCAAGACAGGGTAAGAACACTGAAGCTTTCTTT	CASSQARQGKNTEAFF
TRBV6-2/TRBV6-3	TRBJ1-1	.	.	TGTGCCAGCAGTTACGGGGGAGGTGGTACTGAAGCTTTCTTT	CASSYGGGGTEAFF
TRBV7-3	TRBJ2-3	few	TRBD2	TGTGCCAGCAGCTTGAGCGGGGACACAGATACGCAGTATTTT	CASSLSGDTDTQYF
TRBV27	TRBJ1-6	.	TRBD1	TGTGCCAGCAGCCTTGACAGGGAGAAGCTCCACTTT	CASSLDREKLHF
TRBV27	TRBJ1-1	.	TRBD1	TGTGCCAGTCGTGAACAGGGGGCTACCTTGGGGGCTTTCTTT	CASREQGATLGAFF
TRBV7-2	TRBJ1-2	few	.	TGTGCCAGCAGCTTAGGGTTGAGTGGCTATGGCTACACCTTC	CASSLGLSGYGYTF
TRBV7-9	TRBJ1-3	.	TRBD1	TGTGCCAGCATGGGACAGGGGGTCGGAAACACCATATATTTT	CASMGQGVGNTIYF
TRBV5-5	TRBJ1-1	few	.	TGTGCCAGCAGCAGGATTATCGATGCGGAGAACACTGAAGCTTTCTTT	CASSRIIDAENTEAFF
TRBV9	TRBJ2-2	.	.	TGTGCCAGCAGCGTAGGCACCGGGGAGCTGTTTTTT	CASSVGTGELFF
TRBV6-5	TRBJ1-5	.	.	TGTGCCAGCAGGGACCGAGCCGGGGGGCAGCCCCAGCATTTT	CASRDRAGGQPQHF